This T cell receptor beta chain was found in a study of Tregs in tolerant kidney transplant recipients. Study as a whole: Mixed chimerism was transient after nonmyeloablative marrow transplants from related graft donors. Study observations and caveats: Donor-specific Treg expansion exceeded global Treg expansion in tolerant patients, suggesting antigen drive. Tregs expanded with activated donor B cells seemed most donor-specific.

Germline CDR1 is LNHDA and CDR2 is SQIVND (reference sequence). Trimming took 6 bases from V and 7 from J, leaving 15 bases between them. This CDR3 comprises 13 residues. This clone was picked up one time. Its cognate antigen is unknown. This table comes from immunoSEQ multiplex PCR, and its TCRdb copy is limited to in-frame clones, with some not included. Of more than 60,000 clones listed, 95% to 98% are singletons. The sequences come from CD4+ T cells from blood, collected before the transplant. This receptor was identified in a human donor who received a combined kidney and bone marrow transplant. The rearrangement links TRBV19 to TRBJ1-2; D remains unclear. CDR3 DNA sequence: TGTGCCAGTAGATCCCGGGAGGATCGTGGCTACACCTTC. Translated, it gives CASRSREDRGYTF.